This T cell receptor beta chain stems from a study of immune cell composition in non-small cell lung cancer. The study, taken as a whole, reports: No significant correlation existed between pack-years smoked and tumour clonality. Tumour-associated clones >0.5% occurred in 30% to 35% of adenocarcinomas, about 69% of squamous.

About this clone: What it recognizes is unknown. The same CDR3 also results from other DNA sequences found in this sample.

Normal lung sampling was at least 3 cm from the tumour, as distant as possible. The protocol was immunoSEQ multiplex PCR, while the TCRdb copy is restricted to in-frame clones and leaves out a portion. The sample shows about 2,400 clones, 81% of them seen only once. J gave up 8 bases and V 8 bases, and 6 bases lay outside the gene matches. The CDR3 length is 13 residues. Germline lookup yields CDR1 SNHLY and CDR2 FYNNEI. The sequence came from a human donor with non-small cell lung cancer. The J gene is TRBJ1-6, the V gene TRBV2; 7 bases line up with TRBD1. Sequencing was done on a sample of non-adjacent lung tissue. The CDR3 spells CASSGDRDSPLHF. The CDR3 coding sequence is TGTGCCAGCTCAGGGGACAGAGATTCACCCCTCCACTTT. The complete variable domain, with remaining parts taken from reference TRBV2 and TRBJ1-6, reads EPEVTQTPSHQVTQMGQEVILRCVPISNHLYFYWYRQILGQKVEFLVSFYNNEISEKSEIFDDQFSVERPDGSNFTLKIRSTKLEDSAMYFCASSGDRDSPLHFGNGTRLTVT.